Listed below are T cell receptor beta chains from one sample, sequenced in a study of blood T cell repertoires in COVID-19. Profiled with immunoSEQ multiplex PCR; TCRdb holds only in-frame clones, not every one. The sample has some 83,000 clones, roughly four fifths seen once; the top ten hold just over 20%. Specimen: peripheral blood. The receptors derive from a human donor in a cohort sampled during active COVID-19. Each CDR3 is given with its conserved first and last residue. D genes are given only for firm matches. Not every row has a clone size; where given, it reads once, few, many or a size class.

size	V	J	D	CDR3	DNA
.	TRBV7-9	TRBJ2-4	TRBD1	CASSRQRTGGFPKNIQYF	TGTGCCAGCAGCCGGCAGAGGACAGGGGGCTTTCCCAAAAACATTCAGTACTTC
.	TRBV18	TRBJ1-4	.	CASSRSENSGVFF	TGTGCCAGCTCACGGAGTGAGAATTCAGGGGTGTTTTTT
.	TRBV7-9	TRBJ2-5	TRBD1	CASSTGQGTWETQYF	TGTGCCAGCAGCACGGGACAGGGGACATGGGAGACCCAGTACTTC
.	TRBV11-2	TRBJ2-7	TRBD1	CASSKDRGPSHEQYF	TGTGCCAGCAGCAAAGACAGGGGGCCCTCCCACGAGCAGTACTTC
.	TRBV19	TRBJ1-2	.	CASSISTGGTVVDGYTF	TGTGCCAGTAGTATATCCACGGGGGGCACAGTAGTAGATGGCTACACCTTC
.	TRBV10-3	TRBJ2-1	.	CAISENTGFEQFF	TGTGCCATCAGCGAGAACACAGGGTTTGAGCAGTTCTTC
.	TRBV5-5	TRBJ1-1	.	CASRTDRNTEAFF	TGTGCCAGCAGAACAGACCGGAACACTGAAGCTTTCTTT
.	TRBV4-2	TRBJ1-4	TRBD1	CASSQEGQADEKLFF	TGTGCCAGCAGCCAAGAGGGACAGGCCGATGAAAAACTGTTTTTT
.	TRBV28	TRBJ1-2	.	CASTTDLNYGYTF	TGTGCCAGCACTACGGACTTAAACTATGGCTACACCTTC
few	TRBV27	TRBJ2-7	.	CASSSQSGNEQYF	TGTGCCAGCAGTTCGCAGTCAGGTAACGAGCAGTACTTC
.	TRBV21-1	TRBJ2-1	.	CASSTPGGDSLDEQFF	TGTGCCAGCAGCACACCGGGCGGGGATTCTTTGGATGAGCAGTTCTTC
few	TRBV5-4	TRBJ1-2	.	CASSPDSYGYTF	TGTGCCAGCAGCCCGGACAGCTATGGCTACACCTTC
.	TRBV28	TRBJ2-5	.	CASPTPGVKETQYF	TGTGCCAGCCCGACGCCAGGGGTCAAAGAGACCCAGTACTTC
once	TRBV9	TRBJ2-1	TRBD2	CASRVGGTTGTNEQFF	TGTGCCAGCAGGGTCGGGGGGACTACTGGGACCAATGAGCAGTTCTTC
few	TRBV3-1/TRBV3-2	TRBJ1-6	TRBD1	CASSRQTGSNSPLHF	TGTGCCAGCAGCCGACAGACAGGGTCTAATTCACCCCTCCACTTT
.	TRBV28	TRBJ1-6	.	CASSFRTRLNSPLHF	TGTGCCAGCAGTTTCCGGACACGGCTAAATTCACCCCTCCACTTT
.	TRBV29-1	TRBJ2-1	.	CSVEVIDRYNEQFF	TGCAGCGTTGAAGTGATTGACAGATACAATGAGCAGTTCTTC
.	TRBV10-3	TRBJ1-3	.	CAIAGTGNTIYF	TGTGCCATCGCAGGGACTGGAAACACCATATATTTT
.	TRBV7-9	TRBJ2-7	TRBD1	CASSPAGGAESRQYF	TGTGCCAGCAGCCCCGCAGGGGGCGCAGAGTCGAGGCAGTACTTC
few	TRBV15	TRBJ1-1	TRBD1	CATSSRDRGRDTEAFF	TGTGCCACCAGCAGTCGGGACAGGGGAAGGGACACTGAAGCTTTCTTT
.	TRBV7-2	TRBJ1-1	TRBD1	CASSLVPGQQASNTEAFF	TGTGCCAGCAGCTTAGTACCGGGACAGCAAGCATCGAACACTGAAGCTTTCTTT
.	TRBV9	TRBJ2-3	TRBD2	CASSLGLAADTQYF	TGTGCCAGCAGCCTCGGACTAGCGGCAGATACGCAGTATTTT
.	TRBV7-8	TRBJ1-1	.	CASSLAERQNTEAFF	TGTGCCAGCAGCTTAGCCGAGAGACAGAACACTGAAGCTTTCTTT
.	TRBV6-5	TRBJ1-6	.	CATRKEGMESPLHF	TGTGCCACGCGAAAGGAGGGAATGGAGTCACCCCTCCACTTT
few	TRBV18	TRBJ2-3	.	CASSATLDGTQYF	TGTGCCAGCTCAGCCACACTAGATGGTACGCAGTATTTT
.	TRBV28	TRBJ2-4	.	CASSFMEGSKNIQYF	TGTGCCAGCAGTTTTATGGAGGGGTCGAAAAACATTCAGTACTTC
.	TRBV7-2	TRBJ2-7	.	CASSSQARSEQYF	TGTGCCAGCAGCTCACAGGCTAGATCTGAGCAGTACTTC
.	TRBV3-1/TRBV3-2	TRBJ2-1	TRBD2	CASSQDLFGGGRYNEQFF	TGTGCCAGCAGCCAAGATCTATTCGGGGGGGGCCGTTACAATGAGCAGTTCTTC
.	TRBV6-5	TRBJ2-3	TRBD1	CARKQGACTDTQYF	TGTGCCAGAAAACAGGGGGCATGCACAGATACGCAGTATTTT
.	TRBV5-1	TRBJ2-7	TRBD1	CASSEQGDEQYF	TGCGCCAGCAGCGAACAGGGGGACGAGCAGTACTTC
.	TRBV18	TRBJ2-5	TRBD2	CASSSHGTNQETQYF	TGTGCCAGCTCATCCCACGGGACTAACCAAGAGACCCAGTACTTC
.	TRBV7-2	TRBJ1-3	.	CASSLYSRGGNTIYF	TGTGCCAGCAGCTTATACTCCAGGGGTGGAAACACCATATATTTT
.	TRBV18	TRBJ2-5	.	CASSPLGGQETQYF	TGTGCCAGCTCACCACTGGGGGGCCAAGAGACCCAGTACTTC
.	TRBV28	TRBJ1-4	.	CASRRRVNEKLFF	TGTGCCAGCAGGCGACGGGTTAATGAAAAACTGTTTTTT
.	TRBV28	TRBJ1-4	TRBD1	CASTRDREKLFF	TGTGCCAGCACCAGGGACAGGGAAAAACTGTTTTTT